This TCR beta chain came from a study of blood T cell repertoires in COVID-19. Study in general: Samples came from the United States, Italy and Spain, spanning acute and convalescent COVID-19. Sources were T cells, B-cell-depleted T cells, or PBMCs; the material itself was cDNA or gDNA.

This clone has more than one count but fewer than ten. In the authors' workflow: Quantification of nucleated cells was approximated via reference gene primer amplification. Clones were sequenced by immunoSEQ multiplex PCR, and TCRdb holds only the in-frame ones, with some missing. V and J calls and clone size come straight from that table; D and trimming were deduced from the DNA. Of some 150,000 clones listed, just under 85% were seen once; the top ten hold approximately 3%. The receptor's source is an elderly woman with acute or convalescent COVID-19. What was sequenced was peripheral blood.

CDR3 region: CASSVESEQYF. The CDR3 DNA reads TGTGCCAGCAGTGTCGAGTCAGAGCAGTACTTC. This sequence joins TRBV2 and TRBJ2-7; D call uncertain. V was pared by 4 bases and J by 7 bases, with 8 bases between. This CDR3 has 11 residues. Germline V CDR1 and CDR2: SNHLY, FYNNEI.